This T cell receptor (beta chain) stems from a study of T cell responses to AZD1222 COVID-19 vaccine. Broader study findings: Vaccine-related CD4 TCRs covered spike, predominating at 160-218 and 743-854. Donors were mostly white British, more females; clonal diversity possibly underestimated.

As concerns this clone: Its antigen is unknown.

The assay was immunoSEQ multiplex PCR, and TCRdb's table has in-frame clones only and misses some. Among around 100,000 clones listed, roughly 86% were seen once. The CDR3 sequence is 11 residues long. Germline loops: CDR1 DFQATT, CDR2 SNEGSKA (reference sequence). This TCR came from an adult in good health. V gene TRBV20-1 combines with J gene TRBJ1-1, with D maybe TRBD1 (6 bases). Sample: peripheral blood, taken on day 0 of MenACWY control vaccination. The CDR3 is CAPKGVTEAFF. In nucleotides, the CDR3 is TGCGCCCCCAAGGGGGTCACTGAAGCTTTCTTT.